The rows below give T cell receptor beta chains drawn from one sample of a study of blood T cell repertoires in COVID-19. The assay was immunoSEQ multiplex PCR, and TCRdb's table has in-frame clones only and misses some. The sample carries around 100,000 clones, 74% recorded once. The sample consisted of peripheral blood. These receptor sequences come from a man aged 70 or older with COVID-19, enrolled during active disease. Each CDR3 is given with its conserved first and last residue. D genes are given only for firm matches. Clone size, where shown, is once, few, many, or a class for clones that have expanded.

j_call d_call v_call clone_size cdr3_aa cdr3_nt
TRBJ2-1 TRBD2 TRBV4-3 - CASSPSGSSYNEQFF TGCGCCAGCAGCCCTAGCGGGAGCTCCTACAATGAGCAGTTCTTC
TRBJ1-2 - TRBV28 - CASSTLMTAPSGYTF TGTGCCAGCAGCACCCTTATGACAGCCCCGAGCGGCTACACCTTC
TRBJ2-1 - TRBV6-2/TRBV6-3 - CASSYIGRGYEQFF TGTGCCAGCAGTTACATAGGACGGGGGTATGAGCAGTTCTTC
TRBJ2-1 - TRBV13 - CASSSLKNLNEQFF TGTGCCAGCAGCTCCCTAAAAAACCTCAATGAGCAGTTCTTC
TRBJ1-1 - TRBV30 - CARDLGHNLTYQDEAFF TGTGCCCGAGATTTAGGACACAATCTAACCTACCAAGATGAAGCTTTCTTT
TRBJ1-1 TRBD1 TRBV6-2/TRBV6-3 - CASSYFLPGGTLYTEAFF TGTGCCAGCAGTTACTTCCTGCCAGGGGGCACGTTATACACTGAAGCTTTCTTT
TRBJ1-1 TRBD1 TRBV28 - CASSVGQGITEAFF TGTGCCAGCAGTGTCGGACAGGGGATCACTGAAGCTTTCTTT
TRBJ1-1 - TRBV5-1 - CASSLGGGLNTEAFF TGCGCCAGCAGCTTGGGCGGGGGGCTGAACACTGAAGCTTTCTTT
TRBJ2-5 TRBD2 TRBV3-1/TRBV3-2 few CASSQGLAGVGAQYF TGTGCCAGCAGCCAAGGACTAGCGGGAGTTGGGGCCCAGTACTTC
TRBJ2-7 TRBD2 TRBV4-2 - CASSQGGGTYEQYF TGTGCCAGCAGCCAAGGGGGGGGGACCTACGAGCAGTACTTC
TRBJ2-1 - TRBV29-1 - CSVEGWGASYNEQFF TGCAGCGTTGAAGGGTGGGGAGCCTCCTACAATGAGCAGTTCTTC
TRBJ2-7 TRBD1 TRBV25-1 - CASSDLTGSYEQYF TGTGCCAGCAGTGACCTGACAGGGAGCTACGAGCAGTACTTC
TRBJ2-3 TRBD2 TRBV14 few CASSQRLAGMSTDTQYF TGTGCCAGCAGCCAGCGCTTAGCGGGAATGAGCACAGATACGCAGTATTTT
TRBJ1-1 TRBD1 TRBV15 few CATSTDRVPTEAFF TGTGCCACCAGCACAGACAGGGTCCCCACTGAAGCTTTCTTT
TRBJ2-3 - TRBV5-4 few CASSSGLPPTDTQYF TGTGCCAGCAGCTCCGGACTCCCGCCTACAGATACGCAGTATTTT
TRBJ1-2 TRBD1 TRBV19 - CASKIGTGTRGYGYTF TGTGCCAGTAAAATAGGGACAGGGACAAGAGGCTATGGCTACACCTTC
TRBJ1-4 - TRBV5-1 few CASSLGELNEKLFF TGCGCCAGCAGCTTGGGTGAACTGAATGAAAAACTGTTTTTT
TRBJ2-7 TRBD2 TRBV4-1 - CASSFDGTTFYEQYF TGCGCCAGCAGTTTCGACGGGACTACCTTCTACGAGCAGTACTTC
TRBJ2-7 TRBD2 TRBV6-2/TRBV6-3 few CASSYRPGLAYEQYF TGTGCCAGCAGTTACCGGCCGGGACTAGCCTACGAGCAGTACTTC
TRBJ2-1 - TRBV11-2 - CASSLLLLQGDNEQFF TGTGCCAGCAGCTTACTACTTTTACAGGGAGACAATGAGCAGTTCTTC
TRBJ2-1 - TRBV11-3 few CASSLVGGLHNEQFF TGTGCCAGCAGCTTAGTAGGGGGACTACACAATGAGCAGTTCTTC
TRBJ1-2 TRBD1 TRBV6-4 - CASSLTGTGTSYGYTF TGTGCCAGCAGCCTAACCGGGACAGGAACATCCTATGGCTACACCTTC
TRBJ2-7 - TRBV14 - CASSPGGNEQYF TGTGCCAGCAGCCCCGGCGGGAACGAGCAGTACTTC
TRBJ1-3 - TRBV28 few CASNSGLSGNTIYF TGTGCCAGCAATTCAGGACTCTCTGGAAACACCATATATTTT
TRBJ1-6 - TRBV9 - CASSPRWTDNSPLHF TGTGCCAGCAGCCCCCGTTGGACAGATAATTCACCCCTCCACTTT
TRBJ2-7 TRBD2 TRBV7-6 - CASSLAFEGGPGEQYF TGTGCCAGCAGCTTAGCGTTCGAGGGAGGGCCGGGAGAGCAGTACTTC
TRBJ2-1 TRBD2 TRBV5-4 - CASSLRGLGLNEQFF TGTGCCAGCAGCTTGAGGGGACTAGGTCTCAATGAGCAGTTCTTC